Listed here are 32 T cell receptor beta chains from one sample, sequenced in a study of T cell responses to AZD1222 COVID-19 vaccine. Sequencing was performed with immunoSEQ multiplex PCR; in TCRdb, only in-frame clones are kept and a portion is missing. The data contain some 130,000 clones, roughly 87% of them singletons. Sequenced here: peripheral blood, sampled 28 days after the second AZD1222 dose. The source is an adult who received the AZD1222 COVID-19 vaccine.

This chain connects TRBV4-2 to TRBJ2-3; 11 nucleotides agree with TRBD2. The CDR3 is made up of 19 amino acids. J lost 0 bases, V lost 1 base, and 9 bases had no gene match. From germline, CDR1 is LGHNA and CDR2 YNFKEQ. In DNA, the CDR3 is TGTGCCAGCAGCCAAGCCGCGACTAGCGGGGATGGTAGCACAGATACGCAGTATTTT. This sequence encodes CASSQAATSGDGSTDTQYF.

The chain carries TRBV9 and TRBJ2-5; the D gene is possibly TRBD2 (6 bases). CDR3 length equals 13 residues. From germline, CDR1 is SGDLS and CDR2 YYNGEE. V was cut by 4 bases and J by 5 bases, with 12 bases left in between. The CDR3, as DNA: TGTGCCAGCAGCTATAGCGGACGGGAGACCCAGTACTTC. Translated: CASSYSGRETQYF.

The chain couples TRBV14 to TRBJ1-1; D remains unclear. V was clipped by 1 base and J by 5 bases, with 8 bases between them. CDR1 and CDR2 from the germline V gene are SGHDN and FVKESK. CDR3 length equals 13 residues. The CDR3 spells CASSQGILTEAFF. For the CDR3, the DNA is TGTGCCAGCAGCCAAGGTATTCTGACTGAAGCTTTCTTT.

This sequence joins TRBV9 and TRBJ1-5, with D tentatively TRBD1 (5 bases). Germline CDR1 is SGDLS and CDR2 is YYNGEE. The CDR3 is 15 amino acids. The V end lost 1 base, the J end lost 3 bases, and 11 bases lay between the germline ends. The CDR3 spells CASSVRGVPNQPQHF. The CDR3 nucleotides are TGTGCCAGCAGCGTACGGGGGGTCCCCAATCAGCCCCAGCATTTT. Complete variable domain (other parts from reference TRBV9 and TRBJ1-5): DSGVTQTPKHLITATGQRVTLRCSPRSGDLSVYWYQQSLDQGLQFLIQYYNGEERAKGNILERFSAQQFPDLHSELNLSSLELGDSALYFCASSVRGVPNQPQHFGDGTRLSIL.

In this sample, this clone turned up many times. The chain recombines TRBV5-4 with TRBJ1-1; 7 bases map to TRBD1. Trimming at V came to 4 bases and at J to 2 bases, leaving 11 bases not matched to a gene. This CDR3 region has 16 residues. Per germline, CDR1 SGHNT and CDR2 YYREEE (reference sequence). This CDR3 is CASSPMLGGYNTEAFF. For the CDR3, the DNA is TGTGCCAGCAGCCCTATGCTAGGGGGCTATAACACTGAAGCTTTCTTT.

V and J are TRBV30 and TRBJ1-6, with D possibly matching TRBD1 (5 bases). The CDR3 extends over 15 amino acids. The V gene's germline CDR1 is GTSNPN and CDR2 SVGIG (reference sequence). The V end lost 3 bases, the J end lost 5 bases, and 14 bases lay between the germline ends. CDR3 residues: CAWRLRGIDNSPLHF. The CDR3 nucleotides read TGTGCCTGGAGGTTGCGGGGGATCGATAATTCACCCCTCCACTTT. The full variable domain, with the rest looked up from reference TRBV30 and TRBJ1-6, is SQTIHQWPATLVQPVGSPLSLECTVEGTSNPNLYWYRQAAGRGLQLLFYSVGIGQISSEVPQNLSASRPQDRQFILSSKKLLLSDSGFYLCAWRLRGIDNSPLHFGNGTRLTVT.

The chain couples TRBV19 to TRBJ1-5; TRBD1 is a possible D gene (5 bases). Germline loops: CDR1 LNHDA, CDR2 SQIVND (reference sequence). This CDR3 contains 17 residues. V was clipped by 5 bases and J by 0 bases, with 17 bases between them. The CDR3 nucleotides read TGTGCCAGTAGTTGGGGCGGGTCAGGTTATAGCAATCAGCCCCAGCATTTT. It translates to CASSWGGSGYSNQPQHF.

The gene calls are TRBV28 and TRBJ1-2; a weak D match, TRBD1 (5 bases). Deletions cut 10 bases from V and 3 bases from J, with 18 bases between. CDR1 and CDR2 (germline): MDHEN, SYDVKM. This CDR3 region has 14 residues. The DNA of the CDR3 is TGTGCCACCCACCGGGGCCCCTTAGACTATGGCTACACCTTC. The encoded protein is CATHRGPLDYGYTF.

The chain is built from TRBV14 and TRBJ2-2; D not resolved. Deletions cut 4 bases from V and 4 bases from J, with 7 bases between. Looked up from germline, CDR1 is SGHDN and CDR2 is FVKESK. The CDR3 is 13 residues long. As DNA, the CDR3 is TGTGCCAGCAGCCGCGTGGGCACCGGGGAGCTGTTTTTT. The encoded protein is CASSRVGTGELFF.

The gene calls are TRBV4-1 and TRBJ2-4, with D uncertain. V was clipped by 3 bases and J by 7 bases, with 19 bases between them. Germline CDR1 is MGHRA and CDR2 is YSYEKL. The CDR3 consists of 16 residues. The CDR3 DNA reads TGCGCCAGCAGCCATAACTTCCGGGTAGACCAGAACATTCAGTACTTC. Protein product: CASSHNFRVDQNIQYF.

V is TRBV6-5 and J is TRBJ2-7; 7 bases align to TRBD1. The CDR3 extends over 13 amino acids. Trimming cost V 2 bases and J 2 bases; bases outside gene matches: 0. Germline values: CDR1 MNHEY, CDR2 SVGAGI. CDR3 DNA: TGTGCCAGCAGTTACGACAGGGCCTACGAGCAGTACTTC. Protein product: CASSYDRAYEQYF.

CDR3 nucleotide sequence: TGCGCCAGCAGCATCGGGACACTGGCTAATGAAAAACTGTTTTTT. Its translation: CASSIGTLANEKLFF. This chain connects TRBV5-1 to TRBJ1-4, with a tentative D call TRBD1 (6 bases). V shed 4 bases and J shed 3 bases, with 13 bases lying between them. Per germline, CDR1 SGHRS and CDR2 YFSETQ. This CDR3 comprises 15 residues.

The CDR3 is CATSTKYSGWGEKLFF. In nucleotides, the CDR3 is TGTGCCACCAGCACAAAATATTCGGGATGGGGTGAAAAACTGTTTTTT. The J gene is TRBJ1-4, the V gene TRBV15; D not certain. Germline CDR1 LNHNV, CDR2 YYDKDF (reference sequence). The CDR3 has 16 residues. Deletions cut 4 bases from V and 7 bases from J, with 19 bases between.

This sequence joins TRBV7-9 and TRBJ2-1; D might be TRBD1 or TRBD2, each matching 5 bases. The CDR3 consists of 14 residues. CDR1 and CDR2 from the germline V gene are SEHNR and FQNEAQ (reference sequence). Trimming shortened V by 0 bases and J by 4 bases, and 7 bases separated the two germline ends. The CDR3: CASSLAWGYNEQFF. CDR3 nucleotides: TGTGCCAGCAGCTTAGCCTGGGGGTACAATGAGCAGTTCTTC.

The rearrangement uses TRBV11-2 and TRBJ1-1; D gene ambiguous. Germline CDR1 and CDR2: SGHAT and FQNNGV. This CDR3 region has 13 residues. With 3 bases removed from V and 1 base from J, the gap between germline ends came to 6 bases. CDR3 nucleotides: TGTGCCAGCAGCTTGGCACGGAACACTGAAGCTTTCTTT. Encoded protein: CASSLARNTEAFF.

This chain connects TRBV28 to TRBJ2-3; D might be TRBD1 (6 bases). V was clipped by 10 bases and J by 2 bases, with 16 bases between them. Germline V gene lookup returns CDR1 MDHEN and CDR2 SYDVKM. The CDR3 totals 14 residues. The CDR3 protein is CATGEGQSTDTQYF. As DNA, the CDR3 is TGTGCCACCGGAGAGGGACAATCCACAGATACGCAGTATTTT.

This clone turned up a few times. The DNA for the CDR3 is TGTGCCAGCAGCGTAGCGGCAGTGGGGGGCTACACCTTC. Its protein product is CASSVAAVGGYTF. The chain carries TRBV9 and TRBJ1-2; D unclear. CDR3 size: 13 residues. CDR1 and CDR2 from the germline V gene are SGDLS and YYNGEE. The V end lost 0 bases, the J end lost 8 bases, and 11 bases lay between the germline ends.

A few counts support this clone. The rearrangement links TRBV29-1 to TRBJ1-2; D is unresolved. Trimming removed 3 bases at V and 8 bases at J, with 13 bases between. Germline loops: CDR1 SQVTM, CDR2 ANQGSEA. This CDR3 has 12 amino acids. The CDR3, as DNA: TGCAGCGTTGACGAATCATTCCTGGGCTACACCTTC. It yields the protein CSVDESFLGYTF.

The genes are TRBV19 and TRBJ1-1, with TRBD1 matching 8 bases. The CDR3 totals 14 residues. In germline, CDR1 is LNHDA, CDR2 SQIVND (reference sequence). V dropped 2 bases and J dropped 5; count of bases not matched to a gene: 4. The CDR3 DNA follows: TGTGCCAGTAGTATATCCAGGGGGCGGACTGAAGCTTTCTTT. Its translation: CASSISRGRTEAFF. Full variable domain (outside the CDR3, taken from reference TRBV19 and TRBJ1-1): DGGITQSPKYLFRKEGQNVTLSCEQNLNHDAMYWYRQDPGQGLRLIYYSQIVNDFQKGDIAEGYSVSREKKESFPLTVTSAQKNPTAFYLCASSISRGRTEAFFGQGTRLTVV.

CDR3 region: CASSPDRRNYNEQFF. The CDR3 nucleotides are TGTGCCAGTAGCCCCGACAGGAGAAACTACAATGAGCAGTTCTTC. The chain has TRBV19 and TRBJ2-1; D is possibly TRBD1 (6 bases). V was shortened by 6 bases and J by 3 bases, with 15 bases between the two germline ends. The CDR3 is made up of 15 amino acids. Germline V lookup: CDR1 LNHDA, CDR2 SQIVND (reference sequence).

J is TRBJ1-1 and V is TRBV6-2 or TRBV6-3, with D unclear. CDR3 length: 15 amino acids. Germline CDR1 reads MNHEY; CDR2 reads SVGEGT. V was clipped by 2 bases and J by 0 bases, with 10 bases between them. CDR3 nucleotide sequence: TGTGCCAGCAGTTACGGGCGTCGGGTGAACACTGAAGCTTTCTTT. Translating it yields CASSYGRRVNTEAFF.

The chain links TRBV5-1 to TRBJ2-5; no firm D call. Deletions cut 5 bases from V and 1 base from J, with 6 bases between. The germline V gene encodes CDR1 SGHRS and CDR2 YFSETQ. This CDR3 region has 12 residues. The CDR3 sequence is CASSRSQETQYF. The CDR3 DNA sequence: TGCGCCAGCAGTCGAAGCCAAGAGACCCAGTACTTC. The entire variable domain, with the rest obtained from reference TRBV5-1 and TRBJ2-5, is as follows: KAGVTQTPRYLIKTRGQQVTLSCSPISGHRSVSWYQQTPGQGLQFLFEYFSETQRNKGNFPGRFSGRQFSNSRSEMNVSTLELGDSALYLCASSRSQETQYFGPGTRLLVL.

This clone has more than one count but fewer than ten. The chain couples TRBV6-1 to TRBJ2-5; TRBD2 matches at 7 bases. The J segment lost 5 bases and the V segment lost 3 bases, leaving 3 bases of the junction unmatched. The CDR3 is made up of 13 amino acids. In germline, CDR1 is MNHNS, CDR2 SASEGT. The CDR3 DNA sequence: TGTGCCAGCAGTGAGCGGGGGTTGGAGACCCAGTACTTC. This gives the protein CASSERGLETQYF.

V and J are TRBV5-1 and TRBJ1-1; D is unclear. Germline lookup yields CDR1 SGHRS and CDR2 YFSETQ. V lost 6 bases and J 0 bases, leaving 18 bases between the germline ends. The length of the CDR3 is 16 residues. The CDR3 DNA follows: TGCGCCAGCACCCCCCGAGGCCACGGGATGAACACTGAAGCTTTCTTT. It codes for CASTPRGHGMNTEAFF.

The J gene is TRBJ1-2, the V gene TRBV20-1; D is unresolved. This CDR3 has 10 residues. V was clipped by 7 bases and J by 3 bases, with 6 bases between them. CDR1 is DFQATT, CDR2 SNEGSKA, per germline (reference sequence). The DNA for the CDR3 is TGCAGTGTTTTCGACTATGGCTACACCTTC. Residues: CSVFDYGYTF.

The rearrangement uses TRBV3-1 (or the pseudogene TRBV3-2) and TRBJ1-1; D not resolved. V lost 0 bases and J 0 bases, leaving 8 bases between the germline ends. Per the germline V gene, CDR1 is LGHDT and CDR2 is YNNKEL (reference sequence). The CDR3 is made up of 15 amino acids. In nucleotides, the CDR3 is TGTGCCAGCAGCCAAGAGAACATATTGAACACTGAAGCTTTCTTT. Residues: CASSQENILNTEAFF.

The rearrangement uses TRBV4-1 and TRBJ1-3; D perhaps matches TRBD1 (5 bases). The germline V gene encodes CDR1 MGHRA and CDR2 YSYEKL. The CDR3 covers 16 residues. V was pared by 2 bases and J by 4 bases, with 15 bases between. The chain's CDR3 is CASSQSGTRSGNTIYF. DNA for the CDR3: TGCGCCAGCAGCCAATCCGGGACCCGGTCAGGAAACACCATATATTTT.

For the CDR3, the DNA is TGTGCCAGTAGTATCCGGGGGGAGGAAGGGGCCCAGCATTTT. It is translated as CASSIRGEEGAQHF. V gene TRBV19 combines with J gene TRBJ1-5, with a weak D call TRBD1 (5 bases). Deletions cut 3 bases from V and 11 bases from J, with 17 bases between. The CDR3 extends over 14 amino acids. The germline CDR1 and CDR2 sequences are LNHDA and SQIVND (reference sequence).

This clone appeared a few times. V gene TRBV6-4 combines with J gene TRBJ2-3; the D gene is possibly TRBD2 (6 bases). The ends were cut back, 1 base at V and 7 bases at J, with 12 bases in the middle. Germline V lookup: CDR1 MRHNA, CDR2 SNTAGT. The CDR3 is 14 residues long. The CDR3 spells CASSDWGDRNTQYF. For the CDR3, the DNA is TGTGCCAGCAGTGACTGGGGGGATAGGAATACGCAGTATTTT.

The V call is TRBV4-2, the J call TRBJ2-1; 8 positions match TRBD2. The CDR3 contains 16 residues. Germline V gene lookup returns CDR1 LGHNA and CDR2 YNFKEQ. The V and J ends lost 1 base and 7 bases, in that order; junction bases with no gene match: 9. The CDR3 region has the DNA TGTGCCAGCAGCCAAGGAACGGGGGGGGTCATGAATGAGCAGTTCTTC. It is translated as CASSQGTGGVMNEQFF.

This clone was observed once. The rearrangement links TRBV28 to TRBJ2-3; TRBD2 agrees at 9 bases. Trimming at V came to 8 bases and at J to 4 bases, leaving 10 bases not matched to a gene. The CDR3 sequence is 15 residues long. Per the germline V gene, CDR1 is MDHEN and CDR2 is SYDVKM. DNA for the CDR3: TGTGCCAGCTCCTCTAGCGGGGCGGGGGCAGATACGCAGTATTTT. Amino acid sequence: CASSSSGAGADTQYF.

The V gene is TRBV27, the J gene TRBJ2-5; a weak D match, TRBD2 (5 bases). This CDR3 region has 15 residues. The germline gives CDR1 MNHEY, CDR2 SMNVEV (reference sequence). The V end lost 4 bases, the J end lost 5 bases, and 17 bases lay between the germline ends. The CDR3 region is CASSSGFVEGETQYF. The CDR3 coding sequence is TGTGCCAGCAGTTCCGGTTTCGTCGAGGGTGAGACCCAGTACTTC.